Listed below are T cell receptor beta chains from one sample, sequenced in a study of cytomegalovirus exposure and HLA in healthy donors. Some clones are missing from TCRdb's copy, which holds only in-frame ones; the method was immunoSEQ multiplex PCR. The table records 200,000 or so clones, 82% of them present only once. Sample: PBMCs. The origin of the receptors is a boy aged 2-9 years in good health and CMV-seronegative. The CDR3 runs from the conserved cysteine through the conserved F or W. Fields, in order: CDR3 protein, CDR3 DNA, J gene, CDR3 length, clone size, D gene, V gene. A D gene is named only where the DNA matches it firmly. Not all rows give a size; the values are once, few, many and, for expanded clones, a class.

CASSLGGQGHGELFF	TGTGCCAGCAGCCTTGGTGGTCAGGGCCACGGGGAGCTGTTTTTT	TRBJ2-2	15	few	NA	TRBV5-4
CASSIEISYNSPLHF	TGTGCCAGTAGTATTGAGATCTCCTATAATTCACCCCTCCACTTT	TRBJ1-6	15	NA	NA	TRBV19
CASSDAVVGQTNSPLHF	TGTGCCAGCAGTGATGCCGTAGTGGGACAGACTAATTCACCCCTCCACTTT	TRBJ1-6	17	few	TRBD1	TRBV6-1
CASSQRLGKVANTEAFF	TGCGCCAGCAGCCAGAGACTCGGAAAGGTCGCGAACACTGAAGCTTTCTTT	TRBJ1-1	17	NA	NA	TRBV4-3
CASSPSAGDTGELFF	TGTGCCAGCAGCCCATCTGCGGGAGACACCGGGGAGCTGTTTTTT	TRBJ2-2	15	NA	TRBD2	TRBV6-1
CASTFFIPPPRRAKNIQYF	TGTGCCAGTACCTTTTTCATCCCCCCCCCAAGGAGGGCCAAAAACATTCAGTACTTC	TRBJ2-4	19	NA	NA	TRBV19
CASSFPRTGMNTDTQYF	TGCGCCAGCAGCTTTCCTAGGACAGGGATGAACACAGATACGCAGTATTTT	TRBJ2-3	17	NA	TRBD1	TRBV5-1
CASSIGASGGPETQYF	TGTGCCAGTAGTATAGGGGCTAGCGGGGGCCCTGAGACCCAGTACTTC	TRBJ2-5	16	NA	TRBD2	TRBV19
CASSAETSGVTDTQYF	TGTGCCAGCAGCGCCGAGACTAGCGGGGTCACAGATACGCAGTATTTT	TRBJ2-3	16	NA	TRBD2	TRBV5-6
CASSSSVSGAYGYTF	TGTGCCAGCTCTTCCTCCGTCTCAGGGGCCTATGGCTACACCTTC	TRBJ1-2	15	NA	NA	TRBV6-5
CASSLFDTSNEQFF	TGTGCCAGCAGCTTATTTGACACCAGCAATGAGCAGTTCTTC	TRBJ2-1	14	few	NA	TRBV7-9
CASSPRTASTNNSPLHF	TGTGCCAGCAGCCCTAGGACAGCATCCACCAATAATTCACCCCTCCACTTT	TRBJ1-6	17	few	NA	TRBV4-2
CASRDREYNSPLHF	TGTGCCAGCAGGGACAGGGAATATAATTCACCCCTCCACTTT	TRBJ1-6	14	NA	TRBD1	TRBV6-5
CASSPDAGVGTEAFF	TGTGCCAGTAGTCCGGATGCGGGGGTTGGCACTGAAGCTTTCTTT	TRBJ1-1	15	NA	NA	TRBV19
CASSSDGTSGVNEQFF	TGTGCCAGCAGCTCGGATGGGACTAGCGGGGTGAATGAGCAGTTCTTC	TRBJ2-1	16	NA	TRBD2	TRBV7-6
CASSTSAGNLQETQYF	TGTGCCAGCAGCACCTCCGCCGGGAATCTACAAGAGACCCAGTACTTC	TRBJ2-5	16	few	NA	TRBV9
CASRQSGQGNYPNSPLHF	TGTGCCAGCAGGCAGTCCGGCCAGGGGAATTACCCTAATTCACCCCTCCACTTT	TRBJ1-6	18	NA	NA	TRBV6-7
CASSSDIAFVGQFF	TGTGCCAGCAGCTCAGATATAGCGTTCGTAGGGCAGTTCTTC	TRBJ2-1	14	NA	NA	TRBV7-2
CASSLALGGDGYTF	TGTGCCAGCAGCTTAGCGCTTGGGGGCGATGGCTACACCTTC	TRBJ1-2	14	NA	NA	TRBV7-9
CASSDFRTSGKYDEQFF	TGTGCCAGCAGTGATTTCCGGACTAGCGGGAAATATGATGAGCAGTTCTTC	TRBJ2-1	17	NA	TRBD2	TRBV2
CAWSYNRETEAFF	TGTGCCTGGAGTTACAACAGGGAAACTGAAGCTTTCTTT	TRBJ1-1	13	NA	NA	TRBV30
CARVDLGGETQYF	TGTGCCAGGGTGGATCTTGGGGGGGAGACCCAGTACTTC	TRBJ2-5	13	NA	NA	TRBV9
CAISKPSTGANSPLHF	TGTGCCATCAGTAAACCCTCGACAGGGGCAAATTCACCCCTCCACTTT	TRBJ1-6	16	NA	TRBD1	TRBV10-3
CASSPIARPSNQPQHF	TGTGCCAGCAGCCCGATAGCGAGGCCTAGCAATCAGCCCCAGCATTTT	TRBJ1-5	16	NA	NA	TRBV7-8
CASSQYVGGYSNQPQHF	TGCGCCAGCAGCCAATACGTTGGAGGATATAGCAATCAGCCCCAGCATTTT	TRBJ1-5	17	NA	NA	TRBV4-1
CASSINGGGDTQYF	TGTGCCAGTAGTATAAACGGGGGTGGAGATACGCAGTATTTT	TRBJ2-3	14	NA	NA	TRBV19
CATSTDRGNNQAKNIQYF	TGTGCCACCAGTACGGACAGGGGGAATAACCAAGCCAAAAACATTCAGTACTTC	TRBJ2-4	18	NA	TRBD1	TRBV15
CASRWGLAGTNYNEQFF	TGCGCCAGCAGGTGGGGGCTAGCGGGGACCAACTACAATGAGCAGTTCTTC	TRBJ2-1	17	NA	TRBD2	TRBV5-1
CASSLDSDTQYF	TGTGCCAGCAGCTTGGACTCAGATACGCAGTATTTT	TRBJ2-3	12	NA	NA	TRBV5-4
CASSSTENTEAFF	TGTGCCAGCAGCTCGACAGAGAACACTGAAGCTTTCTTT	TRBJ1-1	13	NA	NA	TRBV7-9
CASSQGDRGSSGNTIYF	TGCGCCAGCAGCCAAGGGGACAGAGGCAGCTCTGGAAACACCATATATTTT	TRBJ1-3	17	NA	TRBD1	TRBV4-3
CASRRRDTEAFF	TGTGCCAGCAGGCGCCGGGACACTGAAGCTTTCTTT	TRBJ1-1	12	NA	NA	TRBV28
CASSLDGTYEQYF	TGCGCCAGCAGCTTGGACGGTACCTACGAGCAGTACTTC	TRBJ2-7	13	NA	NA	TRBV5-1
CASSPSGLAGGYVETQYF	TGTGCCAGCAGTCCCTCGGGACTAGCGGGGGGGTATGTTGAGACCCAGTACTTC	TRBJ2-5	18	once	TRBD2	TRBV5-6